The sequence of this T cell receptor beta chain was determined in a study of blood T cell repertoires in COVID-19. In the source study's methods: Reference gene primers were amplified, and this amplification served to estimate nucleated cell counts. Method: immunoSEQ multiplex PCR; TCRdb's copy keeps in-frame clones and lacks some. V, J and clone size were drawn from that table, and D and trimming were deduced from the DNA. The sample carries about 280,000 clones, 89% recorded once. J lost 6 bases, V lost 4 bases, and 11 bases had no gene match. The germline V gene has CDR1 SGHNT and CDR2 YYREEE (reference sequence). CDR3 length: 16 residues.

Specimen: peripheral blood. V usage is TRBV5-4 and J usage is TRBJ2-1, with 9 bases fitting TRBD2. The clonotype was recovered from a woman aged 40-49 years who had recovered from COVID-19. As DNA, the CDR3 is TGTGCCAGCAGCACCGATAGCGGGAGAGAGGCCAATGAGCAGTTCTTC. Translating gives CASSTDSGREANEQFF.